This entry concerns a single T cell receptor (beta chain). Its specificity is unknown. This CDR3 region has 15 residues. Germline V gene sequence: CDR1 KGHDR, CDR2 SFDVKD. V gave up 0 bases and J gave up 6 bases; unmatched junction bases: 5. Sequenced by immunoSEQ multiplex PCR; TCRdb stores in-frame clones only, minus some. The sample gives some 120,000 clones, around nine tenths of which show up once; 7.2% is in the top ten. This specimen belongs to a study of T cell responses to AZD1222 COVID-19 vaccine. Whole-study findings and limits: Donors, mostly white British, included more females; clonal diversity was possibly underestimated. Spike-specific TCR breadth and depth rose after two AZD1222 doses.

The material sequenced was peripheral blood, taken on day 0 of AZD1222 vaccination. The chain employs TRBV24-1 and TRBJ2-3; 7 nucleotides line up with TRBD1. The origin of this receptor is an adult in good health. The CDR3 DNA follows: TGTGCCACCAGTGATTTGTCAGGGGGTGCGGATACGCAGTATTTT. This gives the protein CATSDLSGGADTQYF.